This T cell receptor beta chain was identified in a study of OX40 agonist ivuxolimab in advanced cancers. Study summary: Mean age about 60 years, range about 20 to 79; around 80% male.

Germline V gene data show CDR1 as SEHNR and CDR2 as FQNEAQ (reference sequence). The CDR3 extends over 14 amino acids. Here immunoSEQ multiplex PCR was the method, and the copy in TCRdb shows in-frame clones only, minus some. Among 30,000 to 45,000 clones listed, 90% to 95% were seen once. This chain links TRBV7-9 with TRBJ2-1; D unresolved. The sequence came from an adult with an advanced solid tumor such as melanoma, head and neck, liver or kidney cancer. Sequences were derived from CD4+ or CD8+ T cells sorted from blood, sampled in a trial of the OX40 agonist ivuxolimab. The CDR3 nucleotides read TGTGCTACAATACGCCAGAACTCCTACAATGAGCAGTTCTTC. Translation gives CATIRQNSYNEQFF.